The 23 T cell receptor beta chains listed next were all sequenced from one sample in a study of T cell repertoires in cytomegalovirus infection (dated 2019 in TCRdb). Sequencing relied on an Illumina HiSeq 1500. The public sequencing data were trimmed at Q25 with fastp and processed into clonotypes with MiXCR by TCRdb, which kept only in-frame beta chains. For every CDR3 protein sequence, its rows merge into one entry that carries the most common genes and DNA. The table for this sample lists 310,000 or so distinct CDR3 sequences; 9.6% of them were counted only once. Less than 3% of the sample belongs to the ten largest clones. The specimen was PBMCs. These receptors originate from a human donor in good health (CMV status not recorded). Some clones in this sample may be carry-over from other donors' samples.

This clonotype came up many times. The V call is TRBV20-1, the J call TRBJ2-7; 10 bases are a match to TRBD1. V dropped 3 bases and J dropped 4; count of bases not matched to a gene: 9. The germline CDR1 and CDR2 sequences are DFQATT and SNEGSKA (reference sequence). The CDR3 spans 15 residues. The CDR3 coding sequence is TGCAGTGCTAGCGGACCAAGGGGACAGGGGTACGAGCAGTACTTC. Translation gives CSASGPRGQGYEQYF.

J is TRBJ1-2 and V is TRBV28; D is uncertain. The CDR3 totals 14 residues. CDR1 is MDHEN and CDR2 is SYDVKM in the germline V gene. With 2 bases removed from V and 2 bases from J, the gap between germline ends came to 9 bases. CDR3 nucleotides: TGTGCCAGCAGTTTAACCGCACAGAACTATGGCTACACCTTC. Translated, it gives CASSLTAQNYGYTF.

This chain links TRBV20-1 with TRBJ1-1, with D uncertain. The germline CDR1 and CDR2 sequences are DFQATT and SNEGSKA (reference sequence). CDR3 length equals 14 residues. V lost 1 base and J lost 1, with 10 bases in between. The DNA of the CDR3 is TGCAGTGCTAGAGTACCATACGCGAACACTGAAGCTTTCTTT. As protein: CSARVPYANTEAFF.

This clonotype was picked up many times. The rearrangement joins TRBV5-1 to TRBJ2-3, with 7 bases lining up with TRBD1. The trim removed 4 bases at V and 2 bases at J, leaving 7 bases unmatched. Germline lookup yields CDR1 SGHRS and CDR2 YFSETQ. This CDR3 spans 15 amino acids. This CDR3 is CASSPRQGFTDTQYF. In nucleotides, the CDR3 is TGCGCCAGCAGCCCAAGACAGGGATTCACAGATACGCAGTATTTT.

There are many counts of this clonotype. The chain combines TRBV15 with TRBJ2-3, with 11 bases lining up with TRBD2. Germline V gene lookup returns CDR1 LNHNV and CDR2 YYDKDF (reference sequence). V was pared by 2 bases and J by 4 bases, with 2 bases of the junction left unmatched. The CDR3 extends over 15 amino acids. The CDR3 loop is CATSRKTSGADTQYF. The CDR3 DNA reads TGTGCCACCAGCAGAAAGACTAGCGGGGCAGATACGCAGTATTTT. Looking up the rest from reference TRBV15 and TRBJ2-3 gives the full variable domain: DAMVIQNPRYQVTQFGKPVTLSCSQTLNHNVMYWYQQKSSQAPKLLFHYYDKDFNNEADTPDNFQSRRPNTSFCFLDIRSPGLGDTAMYLCATSRKTSGADTQYFGPGTRLTVL.

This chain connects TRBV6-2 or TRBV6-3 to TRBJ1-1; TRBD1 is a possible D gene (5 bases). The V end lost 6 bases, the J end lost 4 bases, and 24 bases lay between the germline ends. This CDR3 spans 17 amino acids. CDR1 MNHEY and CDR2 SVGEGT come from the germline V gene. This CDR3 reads CASRTNLLQGGGTEAFF. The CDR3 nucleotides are TGTGCCAGCAGGACCAATCTACTCCAGGGTGGGGGCACTGAAGCTTTCTTT.

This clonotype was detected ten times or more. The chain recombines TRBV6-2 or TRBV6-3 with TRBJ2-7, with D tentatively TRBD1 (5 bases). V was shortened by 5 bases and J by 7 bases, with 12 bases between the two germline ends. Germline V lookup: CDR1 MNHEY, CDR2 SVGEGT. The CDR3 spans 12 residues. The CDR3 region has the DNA TGTGCCAGCAGTAATTCAGGGCGAGAGCAGTACGTC. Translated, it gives CASSNSGREQYV.

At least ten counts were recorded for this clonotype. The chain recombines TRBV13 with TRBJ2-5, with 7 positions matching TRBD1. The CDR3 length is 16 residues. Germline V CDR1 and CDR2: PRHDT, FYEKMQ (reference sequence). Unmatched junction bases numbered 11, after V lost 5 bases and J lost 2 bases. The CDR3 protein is CASSPSATGKQETQYF. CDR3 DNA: TGTGCCAGCAGCCCATCTGCGACAGGGAAACAAGAGACCCAGTACTTC.

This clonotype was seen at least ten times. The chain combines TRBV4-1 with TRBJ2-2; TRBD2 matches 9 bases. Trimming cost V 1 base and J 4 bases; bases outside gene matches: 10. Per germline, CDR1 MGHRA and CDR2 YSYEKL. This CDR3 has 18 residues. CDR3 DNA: TGCGCCAGCAGCCAAGCGGTCGCGGGGGGGCGGACCACCGGGGAGCTGTTTTTT. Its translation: CASSQAVAGGRTTGELFF.

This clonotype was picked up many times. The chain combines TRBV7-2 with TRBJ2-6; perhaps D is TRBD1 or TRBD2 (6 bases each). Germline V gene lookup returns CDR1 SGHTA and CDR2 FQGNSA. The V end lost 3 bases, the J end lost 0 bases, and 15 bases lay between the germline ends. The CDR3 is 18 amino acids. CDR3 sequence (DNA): TGTGCCAGCAGCTTGGCCTCGGGGGCCCTCTCTGGGGCCAACGTCCTGACTTTC. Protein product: CASSLASGALSGANVLTF.

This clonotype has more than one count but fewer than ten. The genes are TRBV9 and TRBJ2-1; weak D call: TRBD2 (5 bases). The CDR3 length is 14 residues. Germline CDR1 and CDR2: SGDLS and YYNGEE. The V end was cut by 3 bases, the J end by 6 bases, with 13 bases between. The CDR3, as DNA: TGTGCCAGCAGCGAGAGGGAGAGGACCAATGAGCAGTTCTTC. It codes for CASSERERTNEQFF.

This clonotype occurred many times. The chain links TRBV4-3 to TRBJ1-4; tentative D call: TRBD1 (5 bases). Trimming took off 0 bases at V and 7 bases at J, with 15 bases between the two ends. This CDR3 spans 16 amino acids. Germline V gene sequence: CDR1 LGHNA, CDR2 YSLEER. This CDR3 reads CASSQDSGGFGEKLFF. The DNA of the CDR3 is TGCGCCAGCAGCCAAGATTCGGGGGGTTTTGGTGAAAAACTGTTTTTT.

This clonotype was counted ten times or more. The CDR3 reads CASQPPSLDEQFF. CDR3 sequence (DNA): TGTGCCAGCCAACCCCCGAGTCTCGATGAGCAGTTCTTC. The V and J genes are TRBV6-5 and TRBJ2-1, with unresolved D. From germline, CDR1 is MNHEY and CDR2 SVGAGI. This CDR3 has 13 amino acids. Trimming pared 8 bases from V and 8 bases from J, leaving 16 bases between.

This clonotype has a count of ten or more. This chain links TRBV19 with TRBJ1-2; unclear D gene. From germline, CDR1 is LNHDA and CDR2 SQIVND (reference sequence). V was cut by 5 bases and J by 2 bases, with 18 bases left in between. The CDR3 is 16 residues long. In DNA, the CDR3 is TGTGCCAGTAGTCGTCTCAGCCACGTCGCAAACTATGGCTACACCTTC. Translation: CASSRLSHVANYGYTF.

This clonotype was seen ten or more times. The chain's CDR3 is CASSLWGGGSTDTQYF. The CDR3 coding sequence is TGTGCCAGCAGTTTATGGGGCGGGGGGAGCACAGATACGCAGTATTTT. V gene TRBV28 combines with J gene TRBJ2-3, with 8 bases lining up with TRBD2. V lost 0 bases, J lost 0 bases, and 2 bases stayed unmatched. This CDR3 is built from 16 residues. CDR1 MDHEN and CDR2 SYDVKM come from the germline V gene.

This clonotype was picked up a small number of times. The CDR3 nucleotides read TGTGCCATCAGTGCCGACAGGGCCAATGAGCAGTTCTTC. It is translated as CAISADRANEQFF. This chain links TRBV10-3 with TRBJ2-1; 7 bases line up with TRBD1. Germline V gene lookup returns CDR1 ENHRY and CDR2 SYGVKD. CDR3 length: 13 residues. V was pared by 4 bases and J by 6 bases, with 3 bases of the junction left unmatched.

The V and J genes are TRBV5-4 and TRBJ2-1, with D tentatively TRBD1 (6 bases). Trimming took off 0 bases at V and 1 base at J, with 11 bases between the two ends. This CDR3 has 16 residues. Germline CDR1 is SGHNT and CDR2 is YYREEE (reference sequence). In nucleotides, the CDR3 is TGTGCCAGCAGCTTGGGGTGGACAGATTCCTACAATGAGCAGTTCTTC. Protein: CASSLGWTDSYNEQFF.

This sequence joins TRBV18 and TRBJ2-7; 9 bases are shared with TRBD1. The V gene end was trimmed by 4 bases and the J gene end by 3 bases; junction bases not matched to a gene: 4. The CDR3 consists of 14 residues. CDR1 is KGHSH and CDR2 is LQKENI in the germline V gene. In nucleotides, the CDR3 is TGTGCCAGCTCACTCACGGGACAGGGCTACGAGCAGTACTTC. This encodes CASSLTGQGYEQYF. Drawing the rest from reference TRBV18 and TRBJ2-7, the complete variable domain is NAGVMQNPRHLVRRRGQEARLRCSPMKGHSHVYWYRQLPEEGLKFMVYLQKENIIDESGMPKERFSAEFPKEGPSILRIQQVVRGDSAAYFCASSLTGQGYEQYFGPGTRLTVT.

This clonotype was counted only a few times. CDR3 DNA: TGTGCCACCTTGTCCGGGACAGACTATGGCTACACCTTC. Translation gives CATLSGTDYGYTF. The genes are TRBV2 and TRBJ1-2; TRBD1 matches 7 bases. V was pared by 10 bases and J by 3 bases, with 8 bases of the junction left unmatched. The CDR3 contains 13 residues. Germline CDR1 and CDR2: SNHLY and FYNNEI.

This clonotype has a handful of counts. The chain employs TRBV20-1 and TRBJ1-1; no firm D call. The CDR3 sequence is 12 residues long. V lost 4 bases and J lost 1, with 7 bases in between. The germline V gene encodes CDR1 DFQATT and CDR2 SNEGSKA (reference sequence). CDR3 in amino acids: CSAISGNTEAFF. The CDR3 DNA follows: TGCAGTGCTATAAGCGGGAACACTGAAGCTTTCTTT.

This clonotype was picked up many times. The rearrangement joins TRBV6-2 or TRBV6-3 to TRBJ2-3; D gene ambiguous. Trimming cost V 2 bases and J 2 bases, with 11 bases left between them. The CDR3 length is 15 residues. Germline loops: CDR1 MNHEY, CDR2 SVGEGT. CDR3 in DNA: TGTGCCAGCAGTTACCTCGGTCCAACCACAGATACGCAGTATTTT. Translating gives CASSYLGPTTDTQYF.

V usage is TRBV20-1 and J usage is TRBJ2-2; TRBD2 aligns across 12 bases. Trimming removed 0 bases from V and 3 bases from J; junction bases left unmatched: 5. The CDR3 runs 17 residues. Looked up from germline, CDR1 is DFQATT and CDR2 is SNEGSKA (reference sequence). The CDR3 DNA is TGCAGTGCTAGAGACCTAGCGGGGGGGCCGGACACCGGGGAGCTGTTTTTT. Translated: CSARDLAGGPDTGELFF.

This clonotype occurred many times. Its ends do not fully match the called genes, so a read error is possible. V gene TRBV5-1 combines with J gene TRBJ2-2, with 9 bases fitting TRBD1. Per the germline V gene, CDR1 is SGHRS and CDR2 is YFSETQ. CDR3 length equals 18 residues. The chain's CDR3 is CASSRVRGGTGNPGELFF. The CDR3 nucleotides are TGCGCCAGCAGCCGGGTTCGCGGAGGGACAGGGAACCCCGGGGAGCTGTTTTTT.